These 9 T cell receptor beta chains were all obtained from the same sample, sequenced in a study of blood T cell repertoires in COVID-19. The table came from immunoSEQ multiplex PCR; TCRdb's copy has only in-frame clones and leaves some out. The sample gives 200,000 to 250,000 clones, around 87% of which show up once; roughly 3% is in the top ten. Sequencing input: peripheral blood. Every receptor here comes from a man in his sixties with acute or convalescent COVID-19.

The chain employs TRBV11-2 and TRBJ2-5; D is uncertain. CDR3 size: 14 residues. Trimming stripped 1 base from V and 5 bases from J, with 11 bases between. CDR1 is SGHAT and CDR2 is FQNNGV in the germline V gene. CDR3 coding DNA: TGTGCCAGCAGCTTAGTTTCCCAGGTGGAGACCCAGTACTTC. This gives the protein CASSLVSQVETQYF.

The V call is TRBV7-3, the J call TRBJ2-5, with TRBD2 matching over 8 bases. The V gene end was trimmed by 5 bases and the J gene end by 4 bases; junction bases not matched to a gene: 15. CDR3 size: 17 residues. The V gene's germline CDR1 is SGHTA and CDR2 FQGTGA. As DNA, the CDR3 is TGTGCCAGCAGCCCAGGCTCTGGCGGGGGGCTAAGAGAGACCCAGTACTTC. Translation: CASSPGSGGGLRETQYF.

The chain recombines TRBV2 with TRBJ2-7; D may be TRBD2 (5 bases). The V end was cut by 8 bases, the J end by 3 bases, with 14 bases between. Germline V gene lookup returns CDR1 SNHLY and CDR2 FYNNEI. This CDR3 is 13 amino acids long. CDR3 coding DNA: TGTGCCAGCCTTGAGGGTAACAGCTACGAGCAGTACTTC. Translating it yields CASLEGNSYEQYF.

The genes are TRBV7-3 and TRBJ1-1; 10 nucleotides match TRBD1. The ends lost 0 bases at V and 4 bases at J; junction bases unmatched: 2. CDR1 is SGHTA, CDR2 FQGTGA, per germline. This CDR3 is built from 15 residues. The CDR3 is CASSLTGQGSTEAFF. The CDR3 DNA reads as TGTGCCAGCAGCTTAACGGGACAGGGGAGCACTGAAGCTTTCTTT.

Only a few counts were recorded for this clone. The CDR3 coding sequence is TGTGCCAGCTTAAGTCACAGGGGCCAGGACACAGATACGCAGTATTTT. This gives the protein CASLSHRGQDTDTQYF. The chain links TRBV6-6 to TRBJ2-3, with 7 bases fitting TRBD1. Germline lookup yields CDR1 MNHNY and CDR2 SVGAGI (reference sequence). V lost 8 bases and J lost 2; bases outside the gene matches: 13. The CDR3 is 16 amino acids.

Here the CDR3 DNA reads TGTGCCAGCAGACAAGGACTAGCGGGGGGTCACCAAGAGACCCAGTACTTC. This encodes CASRQGLAGGHQETQYF. The gene calls are TRBV7-9 and TRBJ2-5, with TRBD2 matching over 14 bases. Germline CDR1 and CDR2: SEHNR and FQNEAQ (reference sequence). V was pared by 6 bases and J by 0 bases, with 6 bases of the junction left unmatched. CDR3 length: 17 residues.

V usage is TRBV19 and J usage is TRBJ1-4; no clear D. Germline loops: CDR1 LNHDA, CDR2 SQIVND (reference sequence). Trimming removed 8 bases at V and 1 base at J, with 14 bases between. The CDR3 sequence is 15 residues long. CDR3 loop: CASAPRGRTNEKLFF. CDR3 nucleotide sequence: TGTGCCAGTGCCCCGCGGGGTCGAACTAATGAAAAACTGTTTTTT.

The CDR3 region is CASTSGYSNQPQHF. The CDR3 nucleotides are TGTGCCAGCACTAGTGGGTATAGCAATCAGCCCCAGCATTTT. V usage is TRBV28 and J usage is TRBJ1-5; D call uncertain. V lost 7 bases and J lost 0, with 10 bases in between. CDR1 and CDR2 (germline): MDHEN, SYDVKM. This CDR3 is built from 14 residues.

The rearrangement joins TRBV11-3 to TRBJ2-5; tentatively, D is TRBD2 (6 bases). The CDR3 consists of 13 residues. V dropped 4 bases and J dropped 3 bases, with 9 bases sitting between them. Germline CDR1 is SGHNT and CDR2 is YENEEA. CDR3 in amino acids: CASSSGGEETQYF. The CDR3 nucleotides are TGTGCCAGCAGCTCCGGCGGGGAAGAGACCCAGTACTTC.